These T cell receptor beta chains were read from a single sample in a study of blood T cell repertoires in COVID-19. Clones were read by immunoSEQ multiplex PCR, and TCRdb kept only the in-frame ones, dropping some. The sample lists roughly 90,000 clones; 75% to 85% were seen once. Sequencing was carried out using peripheral blood. These TCRs come from a woman aged 70-85 years with acute or convalescent COVID-19. Both conserved end residues are part of each CDR3. D genes are given only for firm matches. Clone size is shown for a subset of rows, as once, few, many or a class of expanded clone.

D gene: -
V gene: TRBV3-1/TRBV3-2
clone size: once
J gene: TRBJ2-5
CDR3 DNA: TGTGCCAGCAGCCAAGATGGCACTAGCTTGGCCCGGGAGACCCAGTACTTC
CDR3 protein: CASSQDGTSLARETQYF

D gene: TRBD1
V gene: TRBV30
clone size: -
J gene: TRBJ1-5
CDR3 DNA: TGTGCCTGGAGTGGACAGGGCCATCAGCCCCAGCATTTT
CDR3 protein: CAWSGQGHQPQHF

D gene: -
V gene: TRBV20-1
clone size: -
J gene: TRBJ2-5
CDR3 DNA: TGCAGTGCTAGACAGGGCGAGACCCAGTACTTC
CDR3 protein: CSARQGETQYF

D gene: -
V gene: TRBV7-8
clone size: -
J gene: TRBJ1-2
CDR3 DNA: TGTGCCAGCAGCTTAGCGCCCCGGGAAAACTATGGCTACACCTTC
CDR3 protein: CASSLAPRENYGYTF

D gene: -
V gene: TRBV19
clone size: -
J gene: TRBJ1-5
CDR3 DNA: TGTGCCAGTAGTATAGGTGGGAGATTAGGCAATCAGCCCCAGCATTTT
CDR3 protein: CASSIGGRLGNQPQHF

D gene: -
V gene: TRBV11-2
clone size: few
J gene: TRBJ2-7
CDR3 DNA: TGTGCCAGCAGCTTAGGTCCGAGGGCTAGCTCCTACGAGCAGTACTTC
CDR3 protein: CASSLGPRASSYEQYF

D gene: -
V gene: TRBV19
clone size: -
J gene: TRBJ1-6
CDR3 DNA: TGTGCCAGTAGTATAGATTGGAGGAGCTCCTATAATTCACCCCTCCACTTT
CDR3 protein: CASSIDWRSSYNSPLHF

D gene: TRBD2
V gene: TRBV15
clone size: -
J gene: TRBJ2-1
CDR3 DNA: TGTGCCACCAGCAGAGGTCCCGGACTAGACAATGAGCAGTTCTTC
CDR3 protein: CATSRGPGLDNEQFF

D gene: TRBD2
V gene: TRBV3-1/TRBV3-2
clone size: -
J gene: TRBJ2-2
CDR3 DNA: TGTGCCAGCAGCCAATTAGCGGGAGCGCGGGAGCTGTTTTTT
CDR3 protein: CASSQLAGARELFF

D gene: TRBD1
V gene: TRBV3-1/TRBV3-2
clone size: -
J gene: TRBJ1-2
CDR3 DNA: TGTGCCAGCAGTTCTCTAGGACAGGGAGGTGGCTACACCTTC
CDR3 protein: CASSSLGQGGGYTF

D gene: -
V gene: TRBV19
clone size: -
J gene: TRBJ1-4
CDR3 DNA: TGTGCCAGTAGTACCGACAGGACTAATGAAAAACTGTTTTTT
CDR3 protein: CASSTDRTNEKLFF

D gene: -
V gene: TRBV6-5
clone size: -
J gene: TRBJ1-5
CDR3 DNA: TGTGCCAGCAGGATATCAGGTGATAGCAATCAGCCCCAGCATTTT
CDR3 protein: CASRISGDSNQPQHF

D gene: -
V gene: TRBV19
clone size: -
J gene: TRBJ1-1
CDR3 DNA: TGTGCCAGTAGTATTGGAGAGAACACTGAAGCTTTCTTT
CDR3 protein: CASSIGENTEAFF

D gene: TRBD1
V gene: TRBV4-2
clone size: once
J gene: TRBJ2-6
CDR3 DNA: TGTGCCAGCAGCCAACAACAGGGGTTGGAGACCAACGTCCTGACTTTC
CDR3 protein: CASSQQQGLETNVLTF

D gene: TRBD2
V gene: TRBV11-1
clone size: -
J gene: TRBJ2-5
CDR3 DNA: TGTGCCAGCAGCCGCGGGGGGCAAGAGACCCAGTACTTC
CDR3 protein: CASSRGGQETQYF

D gene: -
V gene: TRBV6-5
clone size: -
J gene: TRBJ1-2
CDR3 DNA: TGTGCCAGCAGCCGGGGGTTTCGGGGTGGCTACACCTTC
CDR3 protein: CASSRGFRGGYTF

D gene: TRBD1
V gene: TRBV19
clone size: -
J gene: TRBJ1-2
CDR3 DNA: TGTGCCAGCTACCCCGGACAGGGTAACTATGGCTACACCTTC
CDR3 protein: CASYPGQGNYGYTF

D gene: -
V gene: TRBV19
clone size: -
J gene: TRBJ1-6
CDR3 DNA: TGTGCCAGTAGTGACCGGACAAACTATAATTCACCCCTCCACTTT
CDR3 protein: CASSDRTNYNSPLHF

D gene: -
V gene: TRBV28
clone size: -
J gene: TRBJ1-4
CDR3 DNA: TGTGCCAGCAGTTCACGGATTCGGAGTCTGTTTTTT
CDR3 protein: CASSSRIRSLFF

D gene: TRBD2
V gene: TRBV30
clone size: -
J gene: TRBJ2-5
CDR3 DNA: TGTGCCTGGAGTGTACTAGCGGGAGGAGAGACCCAGTACTTC
CDR3 protein: CAWSVLAGGETQYF